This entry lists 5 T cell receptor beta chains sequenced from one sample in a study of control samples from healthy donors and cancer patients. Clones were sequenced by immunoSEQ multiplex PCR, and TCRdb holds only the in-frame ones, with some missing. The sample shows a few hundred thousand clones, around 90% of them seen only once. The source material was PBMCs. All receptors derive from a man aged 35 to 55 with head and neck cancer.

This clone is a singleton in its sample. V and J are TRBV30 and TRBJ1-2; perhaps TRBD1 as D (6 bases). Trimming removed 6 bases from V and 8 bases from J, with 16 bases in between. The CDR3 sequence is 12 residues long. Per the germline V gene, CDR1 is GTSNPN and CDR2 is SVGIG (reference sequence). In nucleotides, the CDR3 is TGTGCCTGTCTGAGGACAGTTTACGGCTACACCTTC. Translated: CACLRTVYGYTF. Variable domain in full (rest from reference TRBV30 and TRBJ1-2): SQTIHQWPATLVQPVGSPLSLECTVEGTSNPNLYWYRQAAGRGLQLLFYSVGIGQISSEVPQNLSASRPQDRQFILSSKKLLLSDSGFYLCACLRTVYGYTFGSGTRLTVV.

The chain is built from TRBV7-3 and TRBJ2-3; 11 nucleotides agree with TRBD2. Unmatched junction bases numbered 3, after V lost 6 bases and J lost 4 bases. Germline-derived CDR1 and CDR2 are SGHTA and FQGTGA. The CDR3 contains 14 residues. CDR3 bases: TGTGCCAGCAGGAATAGCGGGGGGGCAGATACGCAGTATTTT. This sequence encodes CASRNSGGADTQYF.

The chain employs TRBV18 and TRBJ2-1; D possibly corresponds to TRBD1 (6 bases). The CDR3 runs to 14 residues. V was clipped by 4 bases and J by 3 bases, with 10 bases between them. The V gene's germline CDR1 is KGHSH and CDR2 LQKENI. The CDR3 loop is CASSRTAIYNEQFF. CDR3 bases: TGTGCCAGCTCACGGACAGCCATCTACAATGAGCAGTTCTTC.

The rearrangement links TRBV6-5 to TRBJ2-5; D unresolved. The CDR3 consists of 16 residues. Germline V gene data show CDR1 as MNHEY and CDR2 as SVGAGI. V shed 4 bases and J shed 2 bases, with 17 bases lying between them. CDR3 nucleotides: TGTGCCAGCAGTTCCCTATCCGCAGGCCGTCAAGAGACCCAGTACTTC. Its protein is CASSSLSAGRQETQYF.

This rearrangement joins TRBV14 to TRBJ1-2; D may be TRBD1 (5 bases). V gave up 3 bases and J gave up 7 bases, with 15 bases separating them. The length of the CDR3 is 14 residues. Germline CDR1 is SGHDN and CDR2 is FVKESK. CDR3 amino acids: CASSQNQGFGGYTF. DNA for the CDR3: TGTGCCAGCAGCCAGAATCAGGGTTTCGGTGGCTACACCTTC.